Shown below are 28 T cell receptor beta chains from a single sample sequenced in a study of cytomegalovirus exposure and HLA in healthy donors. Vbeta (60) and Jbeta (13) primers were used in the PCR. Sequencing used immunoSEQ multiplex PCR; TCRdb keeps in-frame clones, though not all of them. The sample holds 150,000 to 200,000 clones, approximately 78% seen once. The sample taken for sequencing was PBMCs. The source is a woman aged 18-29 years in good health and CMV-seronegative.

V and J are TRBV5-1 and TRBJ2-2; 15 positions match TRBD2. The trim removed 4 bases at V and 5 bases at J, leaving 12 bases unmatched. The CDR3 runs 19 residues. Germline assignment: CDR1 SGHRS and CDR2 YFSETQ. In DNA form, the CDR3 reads TGCGCCAGCAGCCAGGGACTAGCGGGAGGCCCGGGACGGACCGGGGAGCTGTTTTTT. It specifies CASSQGLAGGPGRTGELFF.

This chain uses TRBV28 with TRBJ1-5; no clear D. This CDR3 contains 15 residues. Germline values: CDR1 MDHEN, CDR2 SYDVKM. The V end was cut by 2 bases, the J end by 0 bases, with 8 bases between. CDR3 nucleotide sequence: TGTGCCAGCAGTTTAATTTTGTATAGCAATCAGCCCCAGCATTTT. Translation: CASSLILYSNQPQHF.

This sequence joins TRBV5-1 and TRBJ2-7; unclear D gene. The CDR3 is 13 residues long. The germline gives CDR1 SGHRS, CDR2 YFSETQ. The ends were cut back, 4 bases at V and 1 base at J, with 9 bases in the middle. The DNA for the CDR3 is TGCGCCAGCAGCCTGGCCCCATCCTACGAGCAGTACTTC. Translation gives CASSLAPSYEQYF. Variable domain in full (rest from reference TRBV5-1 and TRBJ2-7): KAGVTQTPRYLIKTRGQQVTLSCSPISGHRSVSWYQQTPGQGLQFLFEYFSETQRNKGNFPGRFSGRQFSNSRSEMNVSTLELGDSALYLCASSLAPSYEQYFGPGTRLTVT.

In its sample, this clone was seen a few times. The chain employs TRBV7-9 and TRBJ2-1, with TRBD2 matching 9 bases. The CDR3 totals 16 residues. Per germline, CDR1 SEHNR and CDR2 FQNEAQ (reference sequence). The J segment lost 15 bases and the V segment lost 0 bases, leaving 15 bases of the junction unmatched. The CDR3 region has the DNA TGTGCCAGCAGCTTAGCTGGAGGGACTAGCAGGGGTGGTCGGTTCTTC. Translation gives CASSLAGGTSRGGRFF.

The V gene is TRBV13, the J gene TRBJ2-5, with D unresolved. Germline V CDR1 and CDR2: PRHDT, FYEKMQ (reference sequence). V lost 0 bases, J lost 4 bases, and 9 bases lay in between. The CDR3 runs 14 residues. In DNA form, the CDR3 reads TGTGCCAGCAGCTTAGGGAGGTCGAGAGAGACCCAGTACTTC. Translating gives CASSLGRSRETQYF.

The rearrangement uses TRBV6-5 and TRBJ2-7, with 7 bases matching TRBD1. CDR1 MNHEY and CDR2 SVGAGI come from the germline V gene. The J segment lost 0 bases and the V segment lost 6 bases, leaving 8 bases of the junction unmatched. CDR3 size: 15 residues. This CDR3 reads CASRRGTVSSYEQYF. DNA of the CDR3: TGTGCCAGCAGAAGGGGGACAGTTAGCTCCTACGAGCAGTACTTC.

The CDR3 loop reads CSVLPLNRDVLTEAFF. CDR3 nucleotides: TGCAGCGTCTTACCACTAAACAGGGACGTTTTGACTGAAGCTTTCTTT. The chain recombines TRBV29-1 with TRBJ1-1; a possible D gene is TRBD1 (6 bases). This CDR3 is built from 16 residues. The germline CDR1 and CDR2 sequences are SQVTM and ANQGSEA. V lost 6 bases and J 5 bases, leaving 25 bases between the germline ends.

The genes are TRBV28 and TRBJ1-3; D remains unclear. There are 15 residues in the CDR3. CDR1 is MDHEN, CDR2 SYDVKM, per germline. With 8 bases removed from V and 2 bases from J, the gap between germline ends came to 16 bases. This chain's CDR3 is CASGLGGFAGNTIYF. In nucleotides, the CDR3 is TGTGCCAGCGGCTTAGGAGGGTTTGCTGGAAACACCATATATTTT.

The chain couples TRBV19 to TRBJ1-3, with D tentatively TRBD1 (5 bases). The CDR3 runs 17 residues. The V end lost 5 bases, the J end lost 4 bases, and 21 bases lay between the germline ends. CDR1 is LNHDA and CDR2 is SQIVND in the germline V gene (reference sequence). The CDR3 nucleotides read TGTGCCAGTAGTGGAAAGTGGACATCGCTTCTCGGAAACACCATATATTTT. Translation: CASSGKWTSLLGNTIYF.

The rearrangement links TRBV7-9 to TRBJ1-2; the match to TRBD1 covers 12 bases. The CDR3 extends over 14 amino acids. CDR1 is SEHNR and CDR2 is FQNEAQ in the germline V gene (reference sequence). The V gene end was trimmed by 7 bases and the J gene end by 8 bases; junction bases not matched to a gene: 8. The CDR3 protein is CASTGTGGARGYTF. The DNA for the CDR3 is TGTGCCAGCACCGGGACAGGGGGCGCGAGAGGCTACACCTTC.

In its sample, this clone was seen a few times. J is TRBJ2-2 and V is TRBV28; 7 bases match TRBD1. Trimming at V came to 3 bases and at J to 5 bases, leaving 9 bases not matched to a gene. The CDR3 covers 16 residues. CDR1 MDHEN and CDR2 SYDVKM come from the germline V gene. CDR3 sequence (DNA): TGTGCCAGCAGTTTCGCCTACAGGGGAAAGACCGGGGAGCTGTTTTTT. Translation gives CASSFAYRGKTGELFF.

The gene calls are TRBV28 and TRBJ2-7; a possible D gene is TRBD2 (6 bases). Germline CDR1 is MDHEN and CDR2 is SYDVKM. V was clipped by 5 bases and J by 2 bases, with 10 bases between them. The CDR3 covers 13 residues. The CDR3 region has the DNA TGTGCCAGCAGTCCGGGAGTTGCCTACGAGCAGTACTTC. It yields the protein CASSPGVAYEQYF.

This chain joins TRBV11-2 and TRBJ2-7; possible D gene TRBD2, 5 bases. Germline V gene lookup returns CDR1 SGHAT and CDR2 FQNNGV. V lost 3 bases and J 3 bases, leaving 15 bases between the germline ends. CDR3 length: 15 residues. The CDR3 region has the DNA TGTGCCAGCAGCTTGAAGACTACTGCCAGCTACGAGCAGTACTTC. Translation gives CASSLKTTASYEQYF.

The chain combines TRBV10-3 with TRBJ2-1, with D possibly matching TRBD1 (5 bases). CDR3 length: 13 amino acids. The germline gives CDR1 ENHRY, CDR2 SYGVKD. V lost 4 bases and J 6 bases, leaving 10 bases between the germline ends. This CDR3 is CAISGSGSNEQFF. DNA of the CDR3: TGTGCCATCAGTGGATCAGGGTCCAATGAGCAGTTCTTC.

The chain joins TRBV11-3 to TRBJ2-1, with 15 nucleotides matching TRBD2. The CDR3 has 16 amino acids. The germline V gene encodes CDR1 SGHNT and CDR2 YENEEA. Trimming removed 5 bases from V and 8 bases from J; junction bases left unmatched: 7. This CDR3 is CASSLGLAGGQDEQFF. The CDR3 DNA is TGTGCCAGCAGCCTAGGACTAGCGGGAGGGCAGGATGAGCAGTTCTTC.

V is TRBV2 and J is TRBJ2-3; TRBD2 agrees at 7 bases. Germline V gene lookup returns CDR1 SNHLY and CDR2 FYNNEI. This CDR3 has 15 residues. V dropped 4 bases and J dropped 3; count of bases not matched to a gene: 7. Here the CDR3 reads CASSGLAVSTDTQYF. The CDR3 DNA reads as TGTGCCAGCAGTGGCCTAGCGGTTTCGACAGATACGCAGTATTTT.

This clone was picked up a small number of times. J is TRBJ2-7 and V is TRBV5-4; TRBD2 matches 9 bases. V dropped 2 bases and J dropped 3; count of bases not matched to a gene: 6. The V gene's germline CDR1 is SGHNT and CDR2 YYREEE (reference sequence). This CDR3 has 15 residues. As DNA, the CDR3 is TGTGCCAGCAGCTTACTTAGCGGGGGCGACTACGAGCAGTACTTC. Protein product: CASSLLSGGDYEQYF.

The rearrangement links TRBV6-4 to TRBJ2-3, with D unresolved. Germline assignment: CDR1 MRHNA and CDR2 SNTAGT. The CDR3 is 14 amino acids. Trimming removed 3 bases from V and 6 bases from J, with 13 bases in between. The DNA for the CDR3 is TGTGCCAGCAGTGATCAAACTCCCTCGGATACGCAGTATTTT. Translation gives CASSDQTPSDTQYF.

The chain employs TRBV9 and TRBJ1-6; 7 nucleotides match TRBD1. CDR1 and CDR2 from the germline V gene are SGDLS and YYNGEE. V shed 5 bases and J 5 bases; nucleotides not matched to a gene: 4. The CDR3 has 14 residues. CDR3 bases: TGTGCCAGCAGGGAACAGGGGAATAATTCACCCCTCCACTTT. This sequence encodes CASREQGNNSPLHF.

The CDR3 region is CASSSLALMIYNEQFF. CDR3 nucleotide sequence: TGTGCCAGTAGTTCATTAGCTTTGATGATCTACAATGAGCAGTTCTTC. The chain has TRBV19 and TRBJ2-1, with D unresolved. Trimming removed 5 bases at V and 3 bases at J, with 17 bases between. In germline, CDR1 is LNHDA, CDR2 SQIVND (reference sequence). The CDR3 loop spans 16 amino acids.

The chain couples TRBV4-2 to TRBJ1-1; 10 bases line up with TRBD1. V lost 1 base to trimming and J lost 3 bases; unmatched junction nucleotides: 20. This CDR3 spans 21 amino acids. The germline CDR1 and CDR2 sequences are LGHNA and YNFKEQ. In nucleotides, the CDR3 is TGTGCCAGCAGCCAAGTCAGACAGGGGGCCCGAACTAACCGCCCCTACACTGAAGCTTTCTTT. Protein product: CASSQVRQGARTNRPYTEAFF.

The CDR3 is CASNEGGEQYF. DNA for the CDR3: TGTGCCAGCAATGAGGGCGGCGAGCAGTACTTC. The gene calls are TRBV27 and TRBJ2-7; TRBD2 might be the D (5 bases). The germline gives CDR1 MNHEY, CDR2 SMNVEV (reference sequence). This CDR3 is 11 amino acids long. Trimming removed 7 bases from V and 6 bases from J, with 10 bases in between.

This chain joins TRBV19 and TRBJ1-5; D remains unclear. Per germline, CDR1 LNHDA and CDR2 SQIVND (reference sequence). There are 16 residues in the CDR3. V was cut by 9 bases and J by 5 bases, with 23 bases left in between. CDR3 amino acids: CASRGEGSLRDQPQHF. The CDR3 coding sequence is TGTGCCAGCCGCGGGGAGGGATCTCTGCGGGATCAGCCCCAGCATTTT.

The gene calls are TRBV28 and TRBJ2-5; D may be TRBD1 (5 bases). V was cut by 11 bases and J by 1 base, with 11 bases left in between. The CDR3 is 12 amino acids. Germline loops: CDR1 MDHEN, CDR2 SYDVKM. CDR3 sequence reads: CAVDSPQETQYF. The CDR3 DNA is TGTGCCGTAGACAGCCCCCAAGAGACCCAGTACTTC.

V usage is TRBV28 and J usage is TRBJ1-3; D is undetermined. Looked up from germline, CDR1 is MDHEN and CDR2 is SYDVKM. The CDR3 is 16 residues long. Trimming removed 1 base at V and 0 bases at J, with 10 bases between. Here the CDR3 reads CASSLFLAVSGNTIYF. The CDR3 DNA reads TGTGCCAGCAGTTTATTTCTGGCAGTCTCTGGAAACACCATATATTTT.

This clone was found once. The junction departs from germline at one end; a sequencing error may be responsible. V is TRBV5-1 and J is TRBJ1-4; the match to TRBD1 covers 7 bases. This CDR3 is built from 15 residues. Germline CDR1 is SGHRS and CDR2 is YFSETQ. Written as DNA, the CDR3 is TGCGCCAGCAGTTCGGGAGGGGGCCCTAACGAAAAACTGTTTTTT. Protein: CASSSGGGPNEKLFF.

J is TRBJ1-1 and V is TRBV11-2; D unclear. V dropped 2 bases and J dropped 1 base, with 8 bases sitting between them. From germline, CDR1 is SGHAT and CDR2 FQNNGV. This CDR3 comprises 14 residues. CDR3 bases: TGTGCCAGCAGCTTATCACCAGGGAACACTGAAGCTTTCTTT. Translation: CASSLSPGNTEAFF.

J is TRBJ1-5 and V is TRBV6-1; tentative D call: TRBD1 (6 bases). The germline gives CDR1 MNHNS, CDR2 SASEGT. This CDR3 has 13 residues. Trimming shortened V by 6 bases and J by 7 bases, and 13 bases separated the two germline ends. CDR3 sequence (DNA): TGTGCCAGCAGGCAACAGGGATGGCAGCCCCAGCATTTT. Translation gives CASRQQGWQPQHF.